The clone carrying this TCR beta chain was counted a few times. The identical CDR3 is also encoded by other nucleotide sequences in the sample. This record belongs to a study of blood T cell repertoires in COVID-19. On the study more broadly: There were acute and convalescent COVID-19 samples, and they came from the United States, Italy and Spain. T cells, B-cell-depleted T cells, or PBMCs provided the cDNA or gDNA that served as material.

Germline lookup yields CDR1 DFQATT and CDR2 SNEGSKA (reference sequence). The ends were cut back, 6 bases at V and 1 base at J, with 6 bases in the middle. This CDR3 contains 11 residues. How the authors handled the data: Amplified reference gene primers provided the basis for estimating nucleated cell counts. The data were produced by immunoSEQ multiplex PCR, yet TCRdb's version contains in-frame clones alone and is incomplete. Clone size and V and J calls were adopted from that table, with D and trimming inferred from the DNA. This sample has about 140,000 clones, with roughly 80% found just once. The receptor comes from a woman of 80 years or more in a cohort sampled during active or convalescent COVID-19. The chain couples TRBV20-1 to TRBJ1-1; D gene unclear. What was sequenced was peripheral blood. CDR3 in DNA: TGCAGTGCCCCCCAGAACACTGAAGCTTTCTTT. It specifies CSAPQNTEAFF.